A single sample gave rise to the 18 T cell receptor beta chains below, sequenced in a study of PD-1 blockade in mismatch repair-deficient tumors. TCRdb keeps only in-frame clones here, not all; method: immunoSEQ multiplex PCR. The sample has 20,000 to 30,000 clones, about four fifths seen once. The material was PBMCs, obtained before pembrolizumab treatment. These receptor sequences come from an adult with mismatch repair-deficient cancer.

This clone was detected a few times. This rearrangement joins TRBV2 to TRBJ2-7, with TRBD2 matching 8 bases. The J segment lost 0 bases and the V segment lost 3 bases, leaving 1 base of the junction unmatched. Germline V gene sequence: CDR1 SNHLY, CDR2 FYNNEI. The CDR3 spans 14 residues. CDR3: CASSDGTSSYEQYF. The CDR3 nucleotides are TGTGCCAGCAGTGATGGGACTAGCTCCTACGAGCAGTACTTC.

The chain uses TRBV29-1 and TRBJ2-5, with D maybe TRBD2 (5 bases). In germline, CDR1 is SQVTM, CDR2 ANQGSEA. The V end was cut by 5 bases, the J end by 6 bases, with 13 bases between. This CDR3 is built from 12 residues. The CDR3 sequence: CSVSRAGQTQYF. CDR3 nucleotides: TGCAGCGTTTCGAGGGCCGGTCAGACCCAGTACTTC.

In its sample, this clone was seen once. The chain combines TRBV4-1 with TRBJ2-1; weak D call: TRBD1 (6 bases). CDR3 length: 14 amino acids. In germline, CDR1 is MGHRA, CDR2 YSYEKL. Trimming shortened V by 1 base and J by 8 bases, and 12 bases separated the two germline ends. CDR3 DNA sequence: TGCGCCAGCAGCCAAGTCGTCAGGGGTCATGAGCAGTTCTTC. This gives the protein CASSQVVRGHEQFF.

This rearrangement joins TRBV5-1 to TRBJ2-1; perhaps TRBD2 as D (6 bases). The V end was cut by 3 bases, the J end by 12 bases, with 13 bases between. CDR1 and CDR2 from the germline V gene are SGHRS and YFSETQ. The CDR3 has 12 residues. The CDR3 region is CASSSDYPGQFF. CDR3 sequence (DNA): TGCGCCAGCAGCTCGGACTACCCTGGGCAGTTCTTC.

The V gene is TRBV15, the J gene TRBJ2-1; 7 bases align to TRBD1. CDR1 and CDR2 from the germline V gene are LNHNV and YYDKDF (reference sequence). This CDR3 contains 16 residues. Trimming cost V 1 base and J 12 bases; bases outside gene matches: 15. Here the CDR3 DNA reads TGTGCCACCAGCAGAGCCGGGGAGACAGGGAAGGTATGGCAGTTCTTC. As protein: CATSRAGETGKVWQFF.

V gene TRBV5-1 combines with J gene TRBJ1-2; D is undetermined. The germline V and J ends were trimmed by 0 bases and 6 bases, with 9 bases remaining between them. The CDR3 sequence is 13 residues long. CDR1 SGHRS and CDR2 YFSETQ come from the germline V gene. The CDR3: CASSLENADGYTF. CDR3 coding DNA: TGCGCCAGCAGCTTGGAAAATGCGGATGGCTACACCTTC. The entire variable domain, with the rest obtained from reference TRBV5-1 and TRBJ1-2, is as follows: KAGVTQTPRYLIKTRGQQVTLSCSPISGHRSVSWYQQTPGQGLQFLFEYFSETQRNKGNFPGRFSGRQFSNSRSEMNVSTLELGDSALYLCASSLENADGYTFGSGTRLTVV.

This clone was found once. The chain recombines TRBV2 with TRBJ2-3; tentatively, D is TRBD2 (6 bases). Germline assignment: CDR1 SNHLY and CDR2 FYNNEI. This CDR3 has 16 residues. V lost 6 bases to trimming and J lost 1 base, with 17 bases between them. CDR3 loop: CASRASAGLRTDTQYF. DNA for the CDR3: TGTGCCAGCAGAGCGTCGGCGGGACTTCGCACAGATACGCAGTATTTT.

The chain combines TRBV30 with TRBJ1-2; the D gene is possibly TRBD1 (5 bases). Germline values: CDR1 GTSNPN, CDR2 SVGIG (reference sequence). The length of the CDR3 is 14 residues. V lost 8 bases to trimming and J lost 5 bases, with 21 bases between them. The CDR3 nucleotides read TGTGCCCTTAGGCCCCCAGGGTGGTTGTATGGCTACACCTTC. It translates to CALRPPGWLYGYTF.

This clone was detected a few times. This sequence joins TRBV4-2 and TRBJ1-1; D may be TRBD1 (5 bases). V was trimmed by 7 bases and J by 5 bases, leaving 14 bases between them. The CDR3 loop spans 13 amino acids. The germline V gene encodes CDR1 LGHNA and CDR2 YNFKEQ. DNA of the CDR3: TGTGCCAGCAAAGGTCAGGGTCGGACTGAAGCTTTCTTT. Protein sequence: CASKGQGRTEAFF.

This clone was seen only a few times. The rearrangement uses TRBV5-1 and TRBJ2-7; 9 positions agree with TRBD2. Trimming took 4 bases from V and 2 from J; bases not matched to a gene: 7. Germline CDR1 and CDR2: SGHRS and YFSETQ. The CDR3 sequence is 15 residues long. DNA for the CDR3: TGCGCCAGCAGCACGGGACTAGCTCTCACCTACGAGCAGTACTTC. Amino acid sequence: CASSTGLALTYEQYF. Full variable domain (rest looked up from reference TRBV5-1 and TRBJ2-7): KAGVTQTPRYLIKTRGQQVTLSCSPISGHRSVSWYQQTPGQGLQFLFEYFSETQRNKGNFPGRFSGRQFSNSRSEMNVSTLELGDSALYLCASSTGLALTYEQYFGPGTRLTVT.

The gene calls are TRBV9 and TRBJ1-4; weak D call: TRBD1 (5 bases). The CDR3 spans 15 residues. The V and J ends lost 3 bases and 6 bases respectively, with 15 bases between them. Germline assignment: CDR1 SGDLS and CDR2 YYNGEE. The CDR3: CASSGLGLGDEKLFF. In DNA form, the CDR3 reads TGTGCCAGCAGCGGATTGGGACTGGGAGATGAAAAACTGTTTTTT.

The chain joins TRBV7-8 to TRBJ2-7; D is uncertain. The CDR3 has 14 amino acids. Looked up from germline, CDR1 is SGHVS and CDR2 is FQNEAQ. Deletions cut 3 bases from V and 4 bases from J, with 13 bases between. In DNA, the CDR3 is TGTGCCAGCAGCTTCCCGGGTTTTGGATACGAGCAGTACTTC. Its protein is CASSFPGFGYEQYF. Together with reference TRBV7-8 and TRBJ2-7, the CDR3 gives the full variable domain: GAGVSQSPRYKVAKRGQDVALRCDPISGHVSLFWYQQALGQGPEFLTYFQNEAQLDKSGLPSDRFFAERPEGSVSTLKIQRTQQEDSAVYLCASSFPGFGYEQYFGPGTRLTVT.

J is TRBJ2-4 and V is TRBV2, with 8 bases that match TRBD2. Germline CDR1 and CDR2: SNHLY and FYNNEI. V shed 6 bases and J 1 base; nucleotides not matched to a gene: 8. The CDR3 contains 16 residues. The CDR3 nucleotides read TGTGCCAGCAGGCGCGGGACTAGTCGCGCCAAAAACATTCAGTACTTC. Translated, it gives CASRRGTSRAKNIQYF.

The rearrangement links TRBV28 to TRBJ1-3; 8 bases are a match to TRBD1. CDR1 MDHEN and CDR2 SYDVKM come from the germline V gene. This CDR3 has 16 residues. After removal of 4 bases from V and 4 bases from J, the junction contained 9 bases not matched to a gene. The CDR3 region has the DNA TGTGCCAGCAGTTCCGTAACAGGGGGAAAGGGAAACACCATATATTTT. This gives the protein CASSSVTGGKGNTIYF.

For the CDR3, the DNA is TGCGCCAGCGAGCAGGGGGCTTCCTACAATGAGCAGTTCTTC. Protein sequence: CASEQGASYNEQFF. The chain links TRBV10-2 to TRBJ2-1; TRBD1 aligns across 8 bases. The V gene end was trimmed by 8 bases and the J gene end by 1 base; junction bases not matched to a gene: 4. The CDR3 length is 14 residues. CDR1 WSHSY and CDR2 SAAADI come from the germline V gene.

This chain joins TRBV15 and TRBJ2-3; tentatively, D is TRBD1 (5 bases). V lost 2 bases and J 1 base, leaving 16 bases between the germline ends. This CDR3 region has 17 residues. CDR1 is LNHNV, CDR2 YYDKDF, per germline (reference sequence). CDR3 in amino acids: CATSRRQYHYGTDTQYF. CDR3 bases: TGTGCCACCAGCAGAAGACAGTATCACTATGGCACAGATACGCAGTATTTT.

The CDR3 region has the DNA TGCAGCACCAACAGGGGTGAGGACACTGAAGCTTTCTTT. Encoded protein: CSTNRGEDTEAFF. The genes are TRBV29-1 and TRBJ1-1, with 7 nucleotides matching TRBD1. This CDR3 has 13 amino acids. After removal of 8 bases from V and 3 bases from J, the junction contained 9 bases not matched to a gene. The germline CDR1 and CDR2 sequences are SQVTM and ANQGSEA. The full variable domain, with the rest looked up from reference TRBV29-1 and TRBJ1-1, is SAVISQKPSRDICQRGTSLTIQCQVDSQVTMMFWYRQQPGQSLTLIATANQGSEATYESGFVIDKFPISRPNLTFSTLTVSNMSPEDSSIYLCSTNRGEDTEAFFGQGTRLTVV.

The V gene is TRBV6-5, the J gene TRBJ1-4; no reliable D call. V lost 4 bases, J lost 7 bases, and 7 bases lay in between. Germline CDR1 reads MNHEY; CDR2 reads SVGAGI. This CDR3 comprises 12 residues. The CDR3 protein is CASSFRGEKLFF. CDR3 in DNA: TGTGCCAGCAGTTTCCGAGGTGAAAAACTGTTTTTT.